The source of this T cell receptor beta chain is a study of blood T cells in healthy people across ages (dated by TCRdb to 2013 to 2016). With respect to the entire study: Template switching captured roughly one uniquely barcoded TCR beta cDNA molecule per two T cells in model experiments. The study measured age-related changes in TCR beta repertoire diversity using deep sequencing normalized with unique cDNA molecular identifiers. Donors were grouped into four age groups: young (average 16 years), middle-aged (roughly 40), aged (roughly 62) and long-lived (about 89). To avoid experimental bias, donors of different ages were distributed randomly across sequencing lanes. Using the same blood draw, the study looked at two additional independent replicas of 1 million unique cDNA reads for two donors, one aged 18 to 30 and the other aged 80 or older.

Details on this clonotype: Its antigen remains undetermined. No much larger clone is present one base from it, and per-base qualities are unavailable.

The approximately 39 donors, aged roughly 6 to 90 years, were systemically healthy Caucasian individuals from Russia. Ten milliliters of peripheral blood were drawn from each donor into EDTA-treated Vacutainer tubes. Ficoll-Paque density-gradient centrifugation was used to isolate PBMCs, with at least 6 million obtained per sample. Total RNA, at least 5 micrograms per sample, was extracted from PBMCs with Trizol reagent. For every donor, flow cytometry on a PBMC aliquot measured the percentage of naive CD45RAhigh/CD27high T cells. Study-wide findings and limitations: Since profiling was done on bulk unsorted PBMCs, naive and antigen-experienced compartments could not be conclusively compared. Observed TCR beta diversity per million T cells fell roughly linearly with age, and a significant reduction was already apparent by age around 36. Because the CMV infection status of the donors was unknown, age-related changes in expanded clonotypes may potentially have been confounded. There was a strong correlation between observed TCR beta diversity and the percentage of naive T cells measured by flow cytometry. Estimates of total diversity from one million sequenced T cells were regarded as lower bounds and underestimates. Compared with the aged group, the long-lived group had more naive CD4+ T cells, fewer expanded clones and increased TCR diversity, suggesting age selection.

Receptors were amplified or captured by 5' RACE. Sequenced using an Illumina HiSeq 2500. The second PCR ran for roughly 6 to 11 cycles and used a J-beta primer mix along with a sample-barcoded 5' primer. Each TCR beta cDNA molecule received a unique molecular identifier from a template-switch 5' adaptor carrying 12 random nucleotides. Each sample yielded at least 2.5 million CDR3-containing paired-end reads. The Mint cDNA synthesis kit, primed by a TRBC-specific oligonucleotide, was used to synthesize first-strand cDNA from all RNA. Following uracil-DNA glycosylase treatment, all cDNA underwent a first 18-cycle PCR with the universal primers M1SS and BC2_uni_R. For the original study's pipeline: Normalization of each sample was performed by random selection of 1 million high-quality reads, each carrying a distinct molecular identifier. Reads with shared molecular identifiers were discarded instead of being binned into consensus sequences. MiTCR, run with a Q25 quality threshold and the strictest error-elimination algorithm, handled CDR3 identification, clonotype clustering and error correction. Lower-bound total TCR beta diversity was estimated with a nonparametric unseen species model using Euler transformation. TCRdb reprocessing: public reads trimmed at Q25 with fastp, clones called with MiXCR, in-frame beta chains kept. Every entry covers one CDR3 protein and lists the most common genes and DNA from its rows. For this entry, the V and J calls and clone size follow TCRdb and not the study's own pipeline. The table for this sample lists about 1.8 million distinct CDR3 sequences; around 50% of them were counted only once. The top ten constitute over 2% of the sample.

The CDR3 has 14 amino acids, counting the end cysteine and phenylalanine. CDR3 DNA is the only sequence kept; it has 42 bases, read in frame from the first base. The germline V gene supplies CDR1 MNHNS and CDR2 SASEGT. V loses 5 bases at its end and J loses 8 bases; junction bases beyond the gene matches: 5. The rearranged segments are TRBV6-1 and TRBJ2-7, and 14 bases in between align with TRBD2. Sequenced sample: blood. The TCR comes from a middle-aged woman in good health. The CDR3 has the sequence CASSPGTSGGQQYF. The sequenced DNA: TGTGCCAGCAGTCCCGGGACTAGCGGGGGTCAGCAGTACTTC.